The following is a T cell receptor (beta chain) sequence with its context. This specimen belongs to a study of blood T cell repertoires in COVID-19. Study-wide context: Samples of COVID-19 (acute and convalescent) were obtained from the United States, Italy and Spain. In each case, the material was cDNA or gDNA derived from T cells, B-cell-depleted T cells, or PBMCs.

Clones were sequenced by immunoSEQ multiplex PCR, and TCRdb holds only the in-frame ones, with some missing. The table has some 250,000 clones, roughly 90% seen once; the top ten hold 7.2%. The receptor was isolated from a man aged 55 to 70 who had recovered from COVID-19. The sample consisted of peripheral blood.

The CDR3 DNA follows: TGTGCCATCAGTAGTCAGTACACAGATACGCAGTATTTT. Amino acid sequence: CAISSQYTDTQYF. The J gene is TRBJ2-3, the V gene TRBV10-3; no firm D call. The CDR3 length is 13 residues. The germline V and J ends were trimmed by 5 bases and 2 bases, with 8 bases remaining between them. The germline gives CDR1 ENHRY, CDR2 SYGVKD.